These T cell receptor beta chains were read from a single sample in a study of blood T cell repertoires in COVID-19. The repertoire was sequenced with immunoSEQ multiplex PCR; TCRdb's copy has only in-frame clones and lacks some. This table holds about 44,000 clones, approximately 86% found once. The sequenced sample was peripheral blood. The receptors shown here come from an elderly woman in a cohort sampled during active or convalescent COVID-19. The conserved cysteine and the conserved F or W are not part of the CDR3 here.

>TRBJ2-1|TRBV7-2
ASSVLAGHYNEQF
>TRBJ2-7|TRBV7-2
ASSVGASGVYEQY
>TRBJ1-5|TRBV19
ATRRQTNQPQH
>TRBJ2-3|TRBV7-3
ASSWGQPTDTQY
>TRBJ2-2|TRBV9
ASSVRTGTSGSSGELF
>TRBJ1-4|TRBV29-1
SAQGRNDEKLF
>TRBJ2-3|TRBV9
ASSVGAGSTDTQY
>TRBJ2-7|TRBV28
ASRGQGAREQY
>TRBJ1-2|TRBV5-6
ASSPERGVGGYT
>TRBJ1-2|TRBV4-3
ASSLGIRQGGNGYT
>TRBJ2-1|TRBV5-5
ASSARDSPNEQF
>TRBJ1-1|TRBV5-4
ASSLGQDYTEAF
>TRBJ2-1|TRBV6-6
ASSYLASGMAEQF
>TRBJ2-2|TRBV7-2
ASSLVEGGELF
>TRBJ1-6|TRBV11-2
ASSPSVLGQWNSPLH
>TRBJ1-4|TRBV6-5
ASRLAEADEKLF
>TRBJ2-3|TRBV2
ASSVLAGGTDTQY
>TRBJ2-5|TRBV9
ASSPPTGGLQETQY
>TRBJ2-3|TRBV11-2
ASSPFSGTATDTQY
>TRBJ1-1|TRBV5-1
ASSLTLPGWTEAF
>TRBJ2-4|TRBV19
ASRAGTSGTLAKNIQY
>TRBJ2-5|TRBV9
ASTPRERVAGVGETQY
>TRBJ1-1|TRBV4-2
ASSQGVTTGGLDTEAF
>TRBJ2-2|TRBV7-2
ASSWRGQHTGELF
>TRBJ1-1|TRBV19
ASSIRLSTDSNTEAF
>TRBJ2-3|TRBV28
ASSRASTDTQY
>TRBJ1-6|TRBV6-5
ASSPSSTGNSPLH
>TRBJ1-1|TRBV18
ASSPQPVNTEAF
>TRBJ1-5|TRBV6-1
ASSELDRLNQPQH
>TRBJ2-7|TRBV9
ASSVNPSGASYEQY
>TRBJ2-5|TRBV21-1
ASSGPRTGRQETQY
>TRBJ2-1|TRBV11-3
ASTRRDGKAYNEQF
>TRBJ2-5|TRBV3-1/TRBV3-2
ASSQWEVSQETQY
>TRBJ1-2|TRBV24-1
ATSVQGNYGYT
>TRBJ2-2|TRBV30
AWRLGGAPGELF
>TRBJ1-2|TRBV9
ASSPWTGNNYGYT
>TRBJ1-4|TRBV6-5
ASRPTAGINEKLF